Below, 27 T cell receptor beta chains from the same sample are listed, as sequenced in a study of T cell responses to AZD1222 COVID-19 vaccine. The table came from immunoSEQ multiplex PCR; TCRdb's copy has only in-frame clones and leaves some out. There are approximately 180,000 clones in the sample; 85% to 90% occur only once, and about 1.5% lies in the top ten. The starting material was peripheral blood, obtained on day 0 of AZD1222 vaccination. These TCRs come from an adult in good health.

The chain recombines TRBV28 with TRBJ1-1; TRBD1 matches at 11 bases. The CDR3 loop spans 16 amino acids. CDR1 MDHEN and CDR2 SYDVKM come from the germline V gene. With V trimmed by 6 bases and J by 4 bases, 10 bases remained unmatched. CDR3 DNA: TGTGCCAGCAGCCCTCCCCCCGGGACAGGGGGCACTGAAGCTTTCTTT. The encoded protein is CASSPPPGTGGTEAFF.

This rearrangement joins TRBV6-5 to TRBJ1-6, with 9 bases aligning to TRBD1. Germline CDR1 reads MNHEY; CDR2 reads SVGAGI. This CDR3 has 14 residues. V was pared by 6 bases and J by 10 bases, with 7 bases of the junction left unmatched. In DNA form, the CDR3 reads TGTGCCAGCAGCCTCCGGGACAGGGTATCACCCCTCCACTTT. This codes for CASSLRDRVSPLHF.

The DNA for the CDR3 is TGTGCCAGCAGTTACCGGGACAGCTGGGGGAATAGCAATCAGCCCCAGCATTTT. This translates into CASSYRDSWGNSNQPQHF. The rearrangement links TRBV6-4 to TRBJ1-5; 7 nucleotides align to TRBD1. With V trimmed by 5 bases and J by 0 bases, 13 bases remained unmatched. The length of the CDR3 is 18 residues. Germline V CDR1 and CDR2: MRHNA, SNTAGT.

The chain links TRBV7-9 to TRBJ2-7; 9 bases fit TRBD1. After removal of 5 bases from V and 0 bases from J, the junction contained 5 bases not matched to a gene. Germline loops: CDR1 SEHNR, CDR2 FQNEAQ (reference sequence). This CDR3 has 15 amino acids. DNA of the CDR3: TGTGCCAGCAGCCCAGGGACAGGGCCCTCCTACGAGCAGTACTTC. This translates into CASSPGTGPSYEQYF.

This chain uses TRBV20-1 with TRBJ2-7; D ambiguous. This CDR3 is 13 amino acids long. The germline V gene encodes CDR1 DFQATT and CDR2 SNEGSKA (reference sequence). Trimming removed 3 bases from V and 3 bases from J, with 12 bases in between. The CDR3 DNA is TGCAGTGCTAGTAAGGGCTTGAGCTACGAGCAGTACTTC. It translates to CSASKGLSYEQYF.

J is TRBJ1-3 and V is TRBV25-1, with a weak D call TRBD1 (6 bases). Germline CDR1 reads MGHDK; CDR2 reads SYGVNS. The V end was cut by 2 bases, the J end by 0 bases, with 14 bases between. CDR3 length equals 17 residues. The CDR3 region has the DNA TGTGCCAGCAGTGAAGCGCGACAGGCGTTCTCTGGAAACACCATATATTTT. As protein: CASSEARQAFSGNTIYF.

The chain links TRBV5-1 to TRBJ2-1, with D maybe TRBD2 (6 bases). Trimming took 4 bases from V and 3 from J, leaving 11 bases between them. Germline CDR1 SGHRS, CDR2 YFSETQ. The CDR3 length is 14 residues. CDR3 sequence reads: CASSGGGLYNEQFF. CDR3 nucleotides: TGCGCCAGCAGCGGCGGAGGGCTCTACAATGAGCAGTTCTTC.

This clone is a singleton in its sample. CDR3 nucleotide sequence: TGCGCCAGCAGCTTGGGGTCCGGAAACAATGAGCAGTTCTTC. Translating gives CASSLGSGNNEQFF. The V gene is TRBV5-1, the J gene TRBJ2-1; D remains unclear. V gave up 0 bases and J gave up 5 bases, with 9 bases separating them. Per the germline V gene, CDR1 is SGHRS and CDR2 is YFSETQ. The CDR3 has 14 amino acids. The full variable domain, rest sourced from reference TRBV5-1 and TRBJ2-1, is KAGVTQTPRYLIKTRGQQVTLSCSPISGHRSVSWYQQTPGQGLQFLFEYFSETQRNKGNFPGRFSGRQFSNSRSEMNVSTLELGDSALYLCASSLGSGNNEQFFGPGTRLTVL.

The rearrangement joins TRBV6-5 to TRBJ1-1; D is undetermined. V was trimmed by 7 bases and J by 6 bases, leaving 9 bases between them. The CDR3 has 11 residues. Per germline, CDR1 MNHEY and CDR2 SVGAGI. CDR3 region: CASTDFAEAFF. DNA of the CDR3: TGTGCCAGCACGGATTTTGCTGAAGCTTTCTTT.

V is TRBV6-1 and J is TRBJ2-7, with 12 bases that match TRBD2. CDR3 length equals 16 residues. Germline V gene lookup returns CDR1 MNHNS and CDR2 SASEGT. With 4 bases clipped from V and 1 base from J, the junction kept 5 bases outside the gene matches. CDR3 bases: TGTGCCAGCAGTGTTTCACTAGCGGGAGGATCCTACGAGCAGTACTTC. This encodes CASSVSLAGGSYEQYF.

The V and J genes are TRBV28 and TRBJ1-5, with unresolved D. The CDR3 loop spans 14 amino acids. CDR1 is MDHEN, CDR2 SYDVKM, per germline. V was shortened by 2 bases and J by 7 bases, with 12 bases between the two germline ends. CDR3 sequence (DNA): TGTGCCAGCAGTTTAGACGGGCGGCGGCAGCCCCAGCATTTT. Residues: CASSLDGRRQPQHF.

The chain recombines TRBV28 with TRBJ1-1; TRBD1 matches 12 bases. Germline CDR1 reads MDHEN; CDR2 reads SYDVKM. The ends lost 5 bases at V and 3 bases at J; junction bases unmatched: 13. This CDR3 comprises 18 residues. The DNA for the CDR3 is TGTGCCAGCAGTCTAACCGGGACAGGGGGCTGGGGCGACACTGAAGCTTTCTTT. Translation: CASSLTGTGGWGDTEAFF.

This chain joins TRBV7-9 and TRBJ2-5, with D hard to call. The germline V gene has CDR1 SEHNR and CDR2 FQNEAQ (reference sequence). V lost 5 bases, J lost 4 bases, and 11 bases lay in between. The CDR3 length is 13 residues. CDR3 loop: CASSTTHLETQYF. The CDR3 DNA follows: TGTGCCAGCAGCACTACACACTTAGAGACCCAGTACTTC.

The genes are TRBV28 and TRBJ2-1; D unresolved. CDR3 length: 18 residues. With 8 bases removed from V and 0 bases from J, the gap between germline ends came to 23 bases. CDR1 is MDHEN and CDR2 is SYDVKM in the germline V gene. The CDR3 spells CASCFGEMGFSSYNEQFF. Written as DNA, the CDR3 is TGTGCCAGCTGCTTCGGCGAGATGGGCTTCTCCTCCTACAATGAGCAGTTCTTC.

The V gene is TRBV12-3 or TRBV12-4, the J gene TRBJ2-5, with a weak D call TRBD1 (5 bases). The CDR3 totals 12 residues. V was pared by 8 bases and J by 5 bases, with 12 bases between. Here the CDR3 reads CASGVPGETQYF. For the CDR3, the DNA is TGTGCCAGCGGTGTACCAGGGGAGACCCAGTACTTC.

This chain joins TRBV6-5 and TRBJ2-7; D unclear. V dropped 4 bases and J dropped 2 bases, with 18 bases sitting between them. The CDR3 has 16 residues. CDR1 MNHEY and CDR2 SVGAGI come from the germline V gene. The CDR3 nucleotides are TGTGCCAGCAGTTCCTTGGGGTCCAGTTGGGCCTACGAGCAGTACTTC. Its translation is CASSSLGSSWAYEQYF.

The chain combines TRBV7-3 with TRBJ2-2; a weak D match, TRBD2 (5 bases). V lost 3 bases, J lost 0 bases, and 11 bases lay in between. Germline assignment: CDR1 SGHTA and CDR2 FQGTGA. The CDR3 has 16 amino acids. CDR3 sequence: CASSLAPAANTGELFF. CDR3 sequence (DNA): TGTGCCAGCAGCTTGGCTCCAGCGGCGAACACCGGGGAGCTGTTTTTT.

This clone occurred once. This chain joins TRBV11-2 and TRBJ2-5; TRBD1 is a possible D gene (6 bases). V lost 6 bases and J lost 7, with 15 bases in between. The V gene's germline CDR1 is SGHAT and CDR2 FQNNGV. The CDR3 length is 13 residues. The CDR3 protein is CASSSDRSGTQYF. CDR3 nucleotide sequence: TGTGCCAGCAGTTCCGACAGGTCCGGGACCCAGTACTTC.

The chain carries TRBV2 and TRBJ2-5; 8 nucleotides match TRBD1. CDR1 is SNHLY and CDR2 is FYNNEI in the germline V gene. The V gene end was trimmed by 1 base and the J gene end by 5 bases; junction bases not matched to a gene: 9. This CDR3 has 16 residues. The CDR3 bases are TGTGCCAGCAGTGAAGGATATTCAGGGGGCCTGGAGACCCAGTACTTC. Its protein product is CASSEGYSGGLETQYF.

The chain uses TRBV3-1 (or the pseudogene TRBV3-2) and TRBJ2-2; tentatively, D is TRBD1 (5 bases). Germline V CDR1 and CDR2: LGHDT, YNNKEL (reference sequence). The V and J ends lost 1 base and 0 bases respectively, with 9 bases between them. This CDR3 is built from 16 residues. The CDR3 DNA reads as TGTGCCAGCAGCCAAGTGGTCAGGGCGAACACCGGGGAGCTGTTTTTT. It translates to CASSQVVRANTGELFF.

The chain carries TRBV18 and TRBJ2-4; D remains unclear. Trimming left V 3 bases short and J 0 bases short, with 24 bases between. Germline CDR1 and CDR2: KGHSH and LQKENI. The CDR3 loop spans 20 amino acids. CDR3 protein: CASSPTRFGQPPLAKNIQYF. The CDR3 nucleotides are TGTGCCAGCTCACCCACTCGGTTTGGCCAGCCTCCGCTAGCCAAAAACATTCAGTACTTC.

J is TRBJ1-5 and V is TRBV7-2; 8 bases align to TRBD1. V gave up 5 bases and J gave up 2 bases; unmatched junction bases: 5. Germline-derived CDR1 and CDR2 are SGHTA and FQGNSA. The CDR3 sequence is 15 residues long. The CDR3 protein is CASSKQGGGNQPQHF. CDR3 sequence (DNA): TGTGCCAGCAGCAAACAGGGGGGTGGCAATCAGCCCCAGCATTTT.

The DNA of the CDR3 is TGTGCCAGCAGCCCAAGAACAGATAACTATGGCTACACCTTC. Its translation is CASSPRTDNYGYTF. V is TRBV5-5 and J is TRBJ1-2; D uncertain. Germline loops: CDR1 SGHKS, CDR2 YYEKEE (reference sequence). V dropped 4 bases and J dropped 1 base, with 11 bases sitting between them. The CDR3 length is 14 residues.

The chain combines TRBV19 with TRBJ2-5; the D gene is possibly TRBD1 (6 bases). Germline CDR1 reads LNHDA; CDR2 reads SQIVND (reference sequence). V lost 5 bases to trimming and J lost 4 bases, with 8 bases between them. This CDR3 region has 12 residues. The CDR3 loop is CASSQGRETQYF. DNA for the CDR3: TGTGCCAGTAGTCAGGGGAGAGAGACCCAGTACTTC.

This clone has just one count. The CDR3, as DNA: TGTGCCAGCAGGGCCGACAGGGTTTATTCACCCCTCCACTTT. Its protein product is CASRADRVYSPLHF. The chain links TRBV28 to TRBJ1-6; 7 positions agree with TRBD1. The CDR3 covers 14 residues. The ends lost 6 bases at V and 8 bases at J; junction bases unmatched: 7. Per germline, CDR1 MDHEN and CDR2 SYDVKM.

The rearrangement joins TRBV19 to TRBJ2-5, with 9 bases aligning to TRBD1. This CDR3 region has 15 residues. The germline V gene encodes CDR1 LNHDA and CDR2 SQIVND (reference sequence). V was pared by 1 base and J by 4 bases, with 4 bases of the junction left unmatched. The CDR3: CASSIGGTGRETQYF. In DNA form, the CDR3 reads TGTGCCAGTAGTATAGGTGGGACAGGGAGAGAGACCCAGTACTTC.

This sequence joins TRBV5-5 and TRBJ2-3; D ambiguous. In germline, CDR1 is SGHKS, CDR2 YYEKEE (reference sequence). With 2 bases removed from V and 4 bases from J, the gap between germline ends came to 5 bases. This CDR3 contains 12 residues. CDR3 region: CASSFRADTQYF. In DNA, the CDR3 is TGTGCCAGCAGCTTCCGGGCAGATACGCAGTATTTT.